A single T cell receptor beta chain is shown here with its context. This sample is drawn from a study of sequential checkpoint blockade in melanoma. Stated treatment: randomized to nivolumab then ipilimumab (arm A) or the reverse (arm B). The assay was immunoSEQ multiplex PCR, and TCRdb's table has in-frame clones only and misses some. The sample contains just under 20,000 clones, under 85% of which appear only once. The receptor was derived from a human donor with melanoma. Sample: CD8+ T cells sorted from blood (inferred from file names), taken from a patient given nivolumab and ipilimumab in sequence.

The CDR3 protein is CASSWGPTDRGKDGYTF. Written as DNA, the CDR3 is TGTGCCAGCAGCTGGGGTCCTACGGACAGGGGAAAGGATGGCTACACCTTC. This chain joins TRBV5-4 and TRBJ1-2; 9 bases match TRBD1. The CDR3 length is 17 residues. Germline V gives CDR1 SGHNT, CDR2 YYREEE (reference sequence). Trimming took 3 bases from V and 6 from J; bases not matched to a gene: 15.